The 7 T cell receptor beta chains below all came from one sample that was sequenced in a study of OX40 agonist ivuxolimab in advanced cancers. Assay used: immunoSEQ multiplex PCR; TCRdb lists only in-frame clones, some missing. The sample includes 95,000 to 100,000 clones, 93% of them seen just once. Sequenced here: CD4+ or CD8+ T cells sorted from blood, sampled in a trial of the OX40 agonist ivuxolimab. These receptors all come from an adult with an advanced solid tumor such as melanoma, head and neck, liver or kidney cancer.

This chain links TRBV18 with TRBJ2-5; possible D gene TRBD2, 6 bases. Germline V gives CDR1 KGHSH, CDR2 LQKENI. The CDR3 has 14 amino acids. Trimming took off 3 bases at V and 1 base at J, with 9 bases between the two ends. DNA for the CDR3: TGTGCCAGCTCACCCTCTAGCGTCCAAGAGACCCAGTACTTC. Amino acid sequence: CASSPSSVQETQYF.

The chain has TRBV11-3 and TRBJ2-1; no definite D call. The CDR3 extends over 13 amino acids. Between the trimmed V and J ends, which lost 3 bases and 2 bases, there was a span of 5 bases. In germline, CDR1 is SGHNT, CDR2 YENEEA. The CDR3 nucleotides read TGTGCCAGCAGCTTCGACCCCTACAATGAGCAGTTCTTC. This encodes CASSFDPYNEQFF.

The genes are TRBV30 and TRBJ1-6; tentative D call: TRBD1 (5 bases). From germline, CDR1 is GTSNPN and CDR2 SVGIG (reference sequence). The length of the CDR3 is 13 residues. Trimming pared 5 bases from V and 4 bases from J, leaving 9 bases between. CDR3 amino acids: CAWVRGYNSPLHF. Written as DNA, the CDR3 is TGTGCCTGGGTCCGGGGGTATAATTCACCCCTCCACTTT.

This clone was recorded once. This chain connects TRBV30 to TRBJ2-3, with no clear D. There are 12 residues in the CDR3. CDR1 and CDR2 (germline): GTSNPN, SVGIG (reference sequence). Trimming left V 7 bases short and J 2 bases short, with 10 bases between. CDR3 protein: CASTENTDTQYF. The CDR3 DNA sequence: TGTGCCTCCACGGAAAACACAGATACGCAGTATTTT.

V gene TRBV28 combines with J gene TRBJ1-1; no clear D gene. The CDR3 is 12 residues long. Between the trimmed V and J ends, which lost 2 bases and 7 bases, there was a span of 8 bases. Per germline, CDR1 MDHEN and CDR2 SYDVKM. CDR3 sequence reads: CASSLVQREAFF. The CDR3 nucleotides are TGTGCCAGCAGTTTAGTCCAGCGTGAAGCTTTCTTT.

This chain joins TRBV30 and TRBJ1-2; the match to TRBD1 covers 9 bases. The CDR3 runs 14 residues. V gave up 5 bases and J gave up 2 bases; unmatched junction bases: 6. The germline V gene has CDR1 GTSNPN and CDR2 SVGIG (reference sequence). The CDR3 is CAWATGGQNYGYTF. The CDR3 DNA reads TGTGCCTGGGCTACAGGGGGCCAAAACTATGGCTACACCTTC.

The J gene is TRBJ2-3, the V gene TRBV9; no firm D call. V lost 1 base to trimming and J lost 1 base, with 7 bases between them. The CDR3 contains 14 residues. Looked up from germline, CDR1 is SGDLS and CDR2 is YYNGEE. CDR3: CASSVRLRTDTQYF. In DNA form, the CDR3 reads TGTGCCAGCAGCGTACGTCTCCGCACAGATACGCAGTATTTT.